The 4 T cell receptor beta chains presented below share a single source sample, sequenced in a study of T cell responses to AZD1222 COVID-19 vaccine. Clones were sequenced by immunoSEQ multiplex PCR, and TCRdb holds only the in-frame ones, with some missing. The repertoire has around 180,000 clones, about 87% of them found once; the top ten carry 5% to 7%. The specimen was peripheral blood, collected on day 0 of AZD1222 vaccination. The receptors stem from an adult in good health.

V is TRBV19 and J is TRBJ1-5, with a weak D call TRBD1 (5 bases). The V gene lost 3 bases and the J gene lost 7 bases, with 19 bases spanning the gap. Germline V lookup: CDR1 LNHDA, CDR2 SQIVND (reference sequence). The CDR3 sequence is 16 residues long. The chain's CDR3 is CASSMGYGQGGQPQHF. The CDR3 nucleotides read TGTGCCAGTAGTATGGGGTATGGGCAGGGAGGCCAGCCCCAGCATTTT.

This clone has only a few counts. This specimen includes other DNA sequences encoding the same CDR3. This sequence joins TRBV29-1 and TRBJ1-2, with D maybe TRBD1 (5 bases). Trimming stripped 3 bases from V and 7 bases from J, with 12 bases between. Germline V CDR1 and CDR2: SQVTM, ANQGSEA. This CDR3 has 12 amino acids. The CDR3 spells CSVEDTGGGYTF. The CDR3, as DNA: TGCAGCGTTGAGGACACAGGAGGTGGCTACACCTTC. The full variable domain, with the rest looked up from reference TRBV29-1 and TRBJ1-2, is SAVISQKPSRDICQRGTSLTIQCQVDSQVTMMFWYRQQPGQSLTLIATANQGSEATYESGFVIDKFPISRPNLTFSTLTVSNMSPEDSSIYLCSVEDTGGGYTFGSGTRLTVV.

J is TRBJ2-2 and V is TRBV7-9; 9 bases fit TRBD1. Looked up from germline, CDR1 is SEHNR and CDR2 is FQNEAQ (reference sequence). This CDR3 spans 16 amino acids. V was pared by 3 bases and J by 6 bases, with 8 bases of the junction left unmatched. In DNA, the CDR3 is TGTGCCAGCAGCTTGCTGACAGGGGGACTATCCGGGGAGCTGTTTTTT. Translating gives CASSLLTGGLSGELFF.

The chain combines TRBV6-5 with TRBJ1-2, with a tentative D call TRBD1 (5 bases). V shed 0 bases and J shed 8 bases, with 16 bases lying between them. The CDR3 sequence is 15 residues long. Germline V gene sequence: CDR1 MNHEY, CDR2 SVGAGI. The DNA of the CDR3 is TGTGCCAGCAGTTACTCGTCAGGGAAGAATGACGGCTACACCTTC. Translating gives CASSYSSGKNDGYTF.